The next 21 T cell receptor beta chains were all read from a single sample in a study of T cell responses to AZD1222 COVID-19 vaccine. TCRdb's copy holds only in-frame clones and misses some; the assay was immunoSEQ multiplex PCR. The sample contains 120,000 or so clones, around 89% of which appear only once. This material consisted of peripheral blood, taken on day 0 of MenACWY control vaccination. Every receptor here comes from an adult in good health.

The V and J genes are TRBV9 and TRBJ1-1; 10 positions agree with TRBD1. The CDR3 extends over 15 amino acids. Trimming took 4 bases from V and 3 from J; bases not matched to a gene: 6. Germline V gene lookup returns CDR1 SGDLS and CDR2 YYNGEE. The CDR3 sequence is CASSSDRGSYTEAFF. For the CDR3, the DNA is TGTGCCAGCAGCTCGGACAGGGGGTCGTACACTGAAGCTTTCTTT.

This clone came up a few times. This rearrangement joins TRBV7-9 to TRBJ2-1; D is undetermined. Trimming stripped 5 bases from V and 0 bases from J, with 11 bases between. This CDR3 region has 15 residues. In germline, CDR1 is SEHNR, CDR2 FQNEAQ (reference sequence). For the CDR3, the DNA is TGTGCCAGCAGCACTCCTATCTACTCCTACAATGAGCAGTTCTTC. This gives the protein CASSTPIYSYNEQFF.

This clone was counted a single time. This chain connects TRBV4-2 to TRBJ1-5; a possible D gene is TRBD1 (6 bases). The CDR3 extends over 17 amino acids. CDR1 LGHNA and CDR2 YNFKEQ come from the germline V gene. V shed 0 bases and J shed 0 bases, with 12 bases lying between them. The CDR3 region is CASSQDLTGLSNQPQHF. The CDR3 DNA reads TGTGCCAGCAGCCAAGATTTGACAGGACTTAGCAATCAGCCCCAGCATTTT.

The V gene is TRBV6-5, the J gene TRBJ2-2; tentative D call: TRBD1 (7 bases). Deletions cut 6 bases from V and 7 bases from J, with 12 bases between. The CDR3 consists of 13 residues. CDR1 is MNHEY, CDR2 SVGAGI, per germline. DNA of the CDR3: TGTGCCAGCAGCAGGGGGGCGATCGGGGAGCTGTTTTTT. This encodes CASSRGAIGELFF.

The chain joins TRBV19 to TRBJ1-1; the match to TRBD1 covers 8 bases. V dropped 6 bases and J dropped 7; count of bases not matched to a gene: 13. Germline assignment: CDR1 LNHDA and CDR2 SQIVND (reference sequence). This CDR3 has 15 residues. The CDR3 loop reads CASSTTHRQGNEAFF. CDR3 DNA: TGTGCCAGTAGCACTACACATAGACAGGGGAATGAAGCTTTCTTT.

The J gene is TRBJ1-5, the V gene TRBV19, with 11 bases lining up with TRBD1. The CDR3 consists of 16 residues. Germline V CDR1 and CDR2: LNHDA, SQIVND (reference sequence). Trimming at V came to 5 bases and at J to 1 base, leaving 4 bases not matched to a gene. The CDR3: CASSPGTGGSNQPQHF. The CDR3 DNA reads as TGTGCCAGTAGTCCCGGGACAGGGGGGAGCAATCAGCCCCAGCATTTT.

This chain joins TRBV4-2 and TRBJ1-2, with 8 bases fitting TRBD1. The CDR3 has 17 residues. Germline trimming cut 1 base from V and 7 bases from J; bases unmatched to any gene: 14. In germline, CDR1 is LGHNA, CDR2 YNFKEQ. The DNA for the CDR3 is TGTGCCAGCAGCCAAGTCTTGCAAGGACAGGGTGTATTTGGCTACACCTTC. Translating gives CASSQVLQGQGVFGYTF.

In DNA, the CDR3 is TGCGCCAGCAGCCCGGGTGGGGAGACTGAAGCTTTCTTT. This translates into CASSPGGETEAFF. J is TRBJ1-1 and V is TRBV10-2; D unresolved. Germline CDR1 and CDR2: WSHSY and SAAADI. There are 13 residues in the CDR3. V lost 6 bases, J lost 5 bases, and 13 bases lay in between.

This clone showed up just once. The chain links TRBV2 to TRBJ2-3; D is perhaps TRBD2 (6 bases). The V gene lost 5 bases and the J gene lost 14 bases, with 26 bases spanning the gap. The length of the CDR3 is 15 residues. CDR1 is SNHLY and CDR2 is FYNNEI in the germline V gene. CDR3 protein: CASSRAATQTSWMYF. Here the CDR3 DNA reads TGTGCCAGCAGTCGAGCAGCTACCCAGACTAGTTGGATGTATTTT.

V and J are TRBV7-9 and TRBJ2-3; TRBD2 matches at 10 bases. V lost 5 bases, J lost 8 bases, and 7 bases stayed unmatched. The CDR3 is 14 amino acids. Germline V gene lookup returns CDR1 SEHNR and CDR2 FQNEAQ (reference sequence). The CDR3 is CASSPGTSEPTQYF. The CDR3 nucleotides are TGTGCCAGCAGCCCTGGGACTAGCGAACCTACGCAGTATTTT.

The chain employs TRBV6-5 and TRBJ2-1; a possible D gene is TRBD1 (6 bases). The V gene's germline CDR1 is MNHEY and CDR2 SVGAGI. The CDR3 is made up of 12 amino acids. The ends were cut back, 6 bases at V and 8 bases at J, with 11 bases in the middle. The CDR3 region is CASSPGTHEQFF. CDR3 nucleotides: TGTGCCAGCAGCCCAGGGACACATGAGCAGTTCTTC.

A single count supports this clone. This sequence joins TRBV27 and TRBJ2-3; tentatively, D is TRBD1 (7 bases). The CDR3 spans 14 residues. CDR1 MNHEY and CDR2 SMNVEV come from the germline V gene (reference sequence). The V gene lost 6 bases and the J gene lost 2 bases, with 12 bases spanning the gap. The CDR3 here is CASSRGTATDTQYF. The CDR3 DNA is TGTGCCAGCAGCCGCGGGACAGCCACAGATACGCAGTATTTT.

The V and J genes are TRBV7-9 and TRBJ1-4, with D possibly being TRBD1 (5 bases). Trimming shortened V by 4 bases and J by 7 bases, and 22 bases separated the two germline ends. Germline V gives CDR1 SEHNR, CDR2 FQNEAQ (reference sequence). The CDR3 runs 17 residues. The CDR3 spells CASSSSEGFLWGEKLFF. The CDR3 DNA sequence: TGTGCCAGCAGCTCCTCCGAGGGGTTCCTTTGGGGTGAAAAACTGTTTTTT.

The DNA of the CDR3 is TGCGCCAGCAGCTTGGAGGCTCCAGGATTAAATGAAAAACTGTTTTTT. This codes for CASSLEAPGLNEKLFF. V is TRBV5-1 and J is TRBJ1-4; D is undetermined. The CDR3 covers 16 residues. V lost 0 bases, J lost 5 bases, and 14 bases lay in between. The germline CDR1 and CDR2 sequences are SGHRS and YFSETQ.

The chain couples TRBV5-4 to TRBJ1-1; no clear D gene. Trimming pared 0 bases from V and 1 base from J, leaving 4 bases between. CDR3 length: 13 residues. The germline gives CDR1 SGHNT, CDR2 YYREEE (reference sequence). The CDR3 loop is CASSLGPNTEAFF. The CDR3 DNA follows: TGTGCCAGCAGCTTGGGTCCGAACACTGAAGCTTTCTTT.

The chain uses TRBV5-4 and TRBJ2-1; D possibly corresponds to TRBD1 (6 bases). This CDR3 spans 14 amino acids. The germline V gene encodes CDR1 SGHNT and CDR2 YYREEE (reference sequence). Trimming pared 0 bases from V and 6 bases from J, leaving 10 bases between. The CDR3: CASSLDLGGNEQFF. The CDR3 coding sequence is TGTGCCAGCAGCTTGGACCTAGGGGGCAATGAGCAGTTCTTC.

This chain links TRBV4-1 with TRBJ1-1, with 8 positions matching TRBD1. This CDR3 region has 15 residues. Germline values: CDR1 MGHRA, CDR2 YSYEKL. V lost 2 bases, J lost 2 bases, and 4 bases stayed unmatched. Here the CDR3 reads CASSQSTGENTEAFF. In nucleotides, the CDR3 is TGCGCCAGCAGCCAATCGACAGGGGAAAACACTGAAGCTTTCTTT.

The chain joins TRBV6-1 to TRBJ1-6, with 8 bases matching TRBD1. This CDR3 spans 17 amino acids. V lost 1 base and J lost 5; bases outside the gene matches: 7. The V gene's germline CDR1 is MNHNS and CDR2 SASEGT. The CDR3 protein is CASSEVRGQVNNSPLHF. For the CDR3, the DNA is TGTGCCAGCAGTGAAGTGAGGGGACAGGTGAATAATTCACCCCTCCACTTT.

The chain has TRBV6-5 and TRBJ2-7, with 8 positions matching TRBD2. This CDR3 is built from 13 residues. The germline gives CDR1 MNHEY, CDR2 SVGAGI. J gave up 1 base and V 9 bases, and 5 bases lay outside the gene matches. CDR3 sequence: CASNPGGSYEQYF. As DNA, the CDR3 is TGTGCCAGTAATCCGGGGGGGTCCTACGAGCAGTACTTC.

V gene TRBV9 combines with J gene TRBJ2-6; either TRBD1 or TRBD2 may supply D (5 bases each). This CDR3 contains 16 residues. In germline, CDR1 is SGDLS, CDR2 YYNGEE. Trimming cost V 3 bases and J 0 bases, with 10 bases left between them. CDR3 region: CASSARGDSGANVLTF. The CDR3 DNA sequence: TGTGCCAGCAGCGCTAGGGGAGACTCTGGGGCCAACGTCCTGACTTTC.

The chain combines TRBV5-1 with TRBJ1-2; 7 nucleotides align to TRBD1. The CDR3 sequence is 14 residues long. After removal of 7 bases from V and 2 bases from J, the junction contained 8 bases not matched to a gene. In germline, CDR1 is SGHRS, CDR2 YFSETQ. The CDR3 DNA follows: TGCGCCAGCGGTAACGGGGGACAGAACTATGGCTACACCTTC. The encoded protein is CASGNGGQNYGYTF.